This T cell receptor beta chain stems from a study of shared clonotypes between healthy human individuals. The genomic DNA of each subset was split evenly across several immunoSEQ plates. TCRdb keeps only in-frame clones here, not all; method: immunoSEQ multiplex PCR. The sample lists over a million clones, roughly 95% seen once, with approximately 1.1% in the top ten. J gave up 5 bases and V 4 bases, and 6 bases lay outside the gene matches. CDR3 size: 14 residues. Germline assignment: CDR1 SGHNT and CDR2 YYREEE (reference sequence). Each sample came from a Caucasian adult donor living in Nashville, Tennessee. Subsets obtained from CD4+ cells comprised CD45RA+ naive and CD45RA-negative memory cells. To note about this clone: Its specificity is not known.

Study-level results: In several donors, about 5% of naive CD4 clonotypes appeared in common.

This rearrangement joins TRBV5-4 to TRBJ2-5; 9 bases are shared with TRBD1. The material sequenced was naive CD4+ T cells sorted from blood. Subset here: CD45RA+ positively selected. The sequence came from a man aged 25 to 40 in good health. Here the CDR3 DNA reads TGTGCCAGCAGCATACCGACAGGGGGGGAGACCCAGTACTTC. This gives the protein CASSIPTGGETQYF.